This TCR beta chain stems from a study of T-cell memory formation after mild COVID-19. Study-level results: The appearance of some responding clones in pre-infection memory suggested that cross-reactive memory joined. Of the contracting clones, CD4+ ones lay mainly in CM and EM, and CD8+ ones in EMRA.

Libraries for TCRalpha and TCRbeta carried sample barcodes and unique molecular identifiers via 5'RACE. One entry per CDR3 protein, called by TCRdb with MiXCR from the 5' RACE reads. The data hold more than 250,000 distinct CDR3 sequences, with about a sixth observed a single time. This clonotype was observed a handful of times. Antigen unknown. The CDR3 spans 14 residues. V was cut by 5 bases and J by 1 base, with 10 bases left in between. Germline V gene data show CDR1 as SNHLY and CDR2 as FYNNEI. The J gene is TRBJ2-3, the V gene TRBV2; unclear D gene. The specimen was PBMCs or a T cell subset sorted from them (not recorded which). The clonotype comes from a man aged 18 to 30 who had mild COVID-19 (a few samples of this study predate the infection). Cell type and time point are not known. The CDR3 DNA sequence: TGTGCCAGCAGTACCGGGTTCCGCACAGATACGCAGTATTTT. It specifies CASSTGFRTDTQYF.